The clone carrying this T cell receptor (beta chain) was counted only a few times. The target antigen is unknown. Other DNA sequences in the sample encode the same CDR3. The sample belongs to a study of tumor-infiltrating lymphocytes in localized non-small cell lung cancer. The method was immunoSEQ multiplex PCR; TCRdb's version includes in-frame clones alone and lacks a portion of them. The sample records tens of thousands of clones, roughly three fifths being singletons. General study findings and limits: Technical variation could not be separated from intratumor heterogeneity here. Compared with uninvolved lung, tumors showed higher T cell infiltration by TCRbeta sequencing.

Trimming pared 6 bases from V and 2 bases from J, leaving 9 bases between. Germline CDR1 reads KGHSH; CDR2 reads LQKENI. The CDR3 contains 13 residues. This TCR came from a human donor with non-small cell lung cancer. Sequenced: lung tumor tissue. The V gene is TRBV18, the J gene TRBJ2-3; D not resolved. In DNA, the CDR3 is TGTGCCAGCTCTCCGGGCAACACAGATACGCAGTATTTT. Amino acid sequence: CASSPGNTDTQYF.